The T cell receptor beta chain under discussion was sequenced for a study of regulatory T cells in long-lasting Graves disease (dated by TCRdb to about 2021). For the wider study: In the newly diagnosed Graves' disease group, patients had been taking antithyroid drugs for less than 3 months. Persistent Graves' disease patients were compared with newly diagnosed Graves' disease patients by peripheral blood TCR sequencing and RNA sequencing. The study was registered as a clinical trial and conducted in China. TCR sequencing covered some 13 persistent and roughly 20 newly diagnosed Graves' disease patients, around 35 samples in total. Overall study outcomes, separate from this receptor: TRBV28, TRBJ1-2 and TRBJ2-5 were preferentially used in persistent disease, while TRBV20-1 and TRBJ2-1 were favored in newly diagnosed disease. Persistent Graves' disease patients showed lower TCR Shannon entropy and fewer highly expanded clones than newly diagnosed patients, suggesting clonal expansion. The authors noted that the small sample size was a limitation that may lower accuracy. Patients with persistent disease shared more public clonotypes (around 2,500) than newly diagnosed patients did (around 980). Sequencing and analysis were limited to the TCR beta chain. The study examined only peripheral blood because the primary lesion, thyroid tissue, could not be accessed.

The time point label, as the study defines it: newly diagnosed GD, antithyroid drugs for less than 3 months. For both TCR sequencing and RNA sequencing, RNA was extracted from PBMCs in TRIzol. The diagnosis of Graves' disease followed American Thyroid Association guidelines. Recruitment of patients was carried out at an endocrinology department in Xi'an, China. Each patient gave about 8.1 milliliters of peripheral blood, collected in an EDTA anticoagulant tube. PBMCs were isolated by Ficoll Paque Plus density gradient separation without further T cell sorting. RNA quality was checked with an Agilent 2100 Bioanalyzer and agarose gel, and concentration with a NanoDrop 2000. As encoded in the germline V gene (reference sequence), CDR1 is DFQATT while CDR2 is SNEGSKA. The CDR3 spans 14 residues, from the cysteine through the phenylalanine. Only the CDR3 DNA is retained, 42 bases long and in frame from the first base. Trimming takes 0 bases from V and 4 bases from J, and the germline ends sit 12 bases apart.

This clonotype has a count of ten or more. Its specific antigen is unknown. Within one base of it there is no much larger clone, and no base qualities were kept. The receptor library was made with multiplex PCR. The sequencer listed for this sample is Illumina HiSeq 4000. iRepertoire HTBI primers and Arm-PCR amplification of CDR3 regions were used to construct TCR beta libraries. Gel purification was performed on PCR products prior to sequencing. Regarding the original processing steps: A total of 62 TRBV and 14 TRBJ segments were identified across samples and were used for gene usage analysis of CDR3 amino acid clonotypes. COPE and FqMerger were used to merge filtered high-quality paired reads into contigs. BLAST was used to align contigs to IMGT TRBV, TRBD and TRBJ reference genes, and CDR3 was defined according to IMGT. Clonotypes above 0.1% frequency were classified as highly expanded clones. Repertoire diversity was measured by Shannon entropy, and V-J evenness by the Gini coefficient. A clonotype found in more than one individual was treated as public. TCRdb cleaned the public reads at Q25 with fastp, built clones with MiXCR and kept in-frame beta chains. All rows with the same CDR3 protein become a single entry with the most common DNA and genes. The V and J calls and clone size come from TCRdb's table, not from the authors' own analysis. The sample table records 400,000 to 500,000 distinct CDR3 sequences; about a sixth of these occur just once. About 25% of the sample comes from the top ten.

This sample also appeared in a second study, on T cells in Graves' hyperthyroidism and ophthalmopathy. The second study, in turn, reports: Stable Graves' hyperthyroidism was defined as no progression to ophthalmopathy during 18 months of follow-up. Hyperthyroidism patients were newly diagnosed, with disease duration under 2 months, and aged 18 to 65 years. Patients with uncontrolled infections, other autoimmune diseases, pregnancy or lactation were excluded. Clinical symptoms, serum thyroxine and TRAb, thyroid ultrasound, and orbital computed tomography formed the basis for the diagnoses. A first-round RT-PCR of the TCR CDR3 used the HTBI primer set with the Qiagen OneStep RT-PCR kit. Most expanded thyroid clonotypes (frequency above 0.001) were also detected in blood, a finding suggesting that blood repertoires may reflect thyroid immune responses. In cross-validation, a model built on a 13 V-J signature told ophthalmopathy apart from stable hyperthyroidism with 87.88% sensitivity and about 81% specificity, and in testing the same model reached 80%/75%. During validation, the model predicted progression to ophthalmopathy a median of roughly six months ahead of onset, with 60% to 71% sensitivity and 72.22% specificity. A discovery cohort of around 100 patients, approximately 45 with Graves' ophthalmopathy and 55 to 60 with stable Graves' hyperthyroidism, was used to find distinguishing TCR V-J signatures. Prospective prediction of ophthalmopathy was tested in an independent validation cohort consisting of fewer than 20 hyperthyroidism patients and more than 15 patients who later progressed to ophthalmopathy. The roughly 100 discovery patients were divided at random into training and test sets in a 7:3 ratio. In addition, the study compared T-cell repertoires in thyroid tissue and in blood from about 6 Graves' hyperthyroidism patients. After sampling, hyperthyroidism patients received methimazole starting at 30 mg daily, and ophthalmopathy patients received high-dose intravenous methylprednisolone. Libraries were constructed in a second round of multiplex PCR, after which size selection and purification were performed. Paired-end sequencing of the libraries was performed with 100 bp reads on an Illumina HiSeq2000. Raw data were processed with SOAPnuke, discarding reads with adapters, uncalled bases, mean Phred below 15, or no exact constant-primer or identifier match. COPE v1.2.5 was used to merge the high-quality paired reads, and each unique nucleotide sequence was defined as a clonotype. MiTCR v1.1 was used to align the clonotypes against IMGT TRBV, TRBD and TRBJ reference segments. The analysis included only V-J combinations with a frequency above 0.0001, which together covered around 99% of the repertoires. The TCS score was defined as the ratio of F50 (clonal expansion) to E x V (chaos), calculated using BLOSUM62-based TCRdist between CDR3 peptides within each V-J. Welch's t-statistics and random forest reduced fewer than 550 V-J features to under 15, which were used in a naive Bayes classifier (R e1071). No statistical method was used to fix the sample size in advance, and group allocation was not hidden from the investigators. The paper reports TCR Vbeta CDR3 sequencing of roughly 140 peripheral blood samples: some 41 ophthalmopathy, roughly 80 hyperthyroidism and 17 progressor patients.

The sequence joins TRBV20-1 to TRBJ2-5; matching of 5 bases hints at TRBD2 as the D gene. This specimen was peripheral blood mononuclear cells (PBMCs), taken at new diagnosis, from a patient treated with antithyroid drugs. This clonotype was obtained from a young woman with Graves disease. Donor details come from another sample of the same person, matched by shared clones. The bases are TGCAGTGCTAGAGATCATGAGGGCGGAGAGACCCAGTACTTC. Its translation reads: CSARDHEGGETQYF.